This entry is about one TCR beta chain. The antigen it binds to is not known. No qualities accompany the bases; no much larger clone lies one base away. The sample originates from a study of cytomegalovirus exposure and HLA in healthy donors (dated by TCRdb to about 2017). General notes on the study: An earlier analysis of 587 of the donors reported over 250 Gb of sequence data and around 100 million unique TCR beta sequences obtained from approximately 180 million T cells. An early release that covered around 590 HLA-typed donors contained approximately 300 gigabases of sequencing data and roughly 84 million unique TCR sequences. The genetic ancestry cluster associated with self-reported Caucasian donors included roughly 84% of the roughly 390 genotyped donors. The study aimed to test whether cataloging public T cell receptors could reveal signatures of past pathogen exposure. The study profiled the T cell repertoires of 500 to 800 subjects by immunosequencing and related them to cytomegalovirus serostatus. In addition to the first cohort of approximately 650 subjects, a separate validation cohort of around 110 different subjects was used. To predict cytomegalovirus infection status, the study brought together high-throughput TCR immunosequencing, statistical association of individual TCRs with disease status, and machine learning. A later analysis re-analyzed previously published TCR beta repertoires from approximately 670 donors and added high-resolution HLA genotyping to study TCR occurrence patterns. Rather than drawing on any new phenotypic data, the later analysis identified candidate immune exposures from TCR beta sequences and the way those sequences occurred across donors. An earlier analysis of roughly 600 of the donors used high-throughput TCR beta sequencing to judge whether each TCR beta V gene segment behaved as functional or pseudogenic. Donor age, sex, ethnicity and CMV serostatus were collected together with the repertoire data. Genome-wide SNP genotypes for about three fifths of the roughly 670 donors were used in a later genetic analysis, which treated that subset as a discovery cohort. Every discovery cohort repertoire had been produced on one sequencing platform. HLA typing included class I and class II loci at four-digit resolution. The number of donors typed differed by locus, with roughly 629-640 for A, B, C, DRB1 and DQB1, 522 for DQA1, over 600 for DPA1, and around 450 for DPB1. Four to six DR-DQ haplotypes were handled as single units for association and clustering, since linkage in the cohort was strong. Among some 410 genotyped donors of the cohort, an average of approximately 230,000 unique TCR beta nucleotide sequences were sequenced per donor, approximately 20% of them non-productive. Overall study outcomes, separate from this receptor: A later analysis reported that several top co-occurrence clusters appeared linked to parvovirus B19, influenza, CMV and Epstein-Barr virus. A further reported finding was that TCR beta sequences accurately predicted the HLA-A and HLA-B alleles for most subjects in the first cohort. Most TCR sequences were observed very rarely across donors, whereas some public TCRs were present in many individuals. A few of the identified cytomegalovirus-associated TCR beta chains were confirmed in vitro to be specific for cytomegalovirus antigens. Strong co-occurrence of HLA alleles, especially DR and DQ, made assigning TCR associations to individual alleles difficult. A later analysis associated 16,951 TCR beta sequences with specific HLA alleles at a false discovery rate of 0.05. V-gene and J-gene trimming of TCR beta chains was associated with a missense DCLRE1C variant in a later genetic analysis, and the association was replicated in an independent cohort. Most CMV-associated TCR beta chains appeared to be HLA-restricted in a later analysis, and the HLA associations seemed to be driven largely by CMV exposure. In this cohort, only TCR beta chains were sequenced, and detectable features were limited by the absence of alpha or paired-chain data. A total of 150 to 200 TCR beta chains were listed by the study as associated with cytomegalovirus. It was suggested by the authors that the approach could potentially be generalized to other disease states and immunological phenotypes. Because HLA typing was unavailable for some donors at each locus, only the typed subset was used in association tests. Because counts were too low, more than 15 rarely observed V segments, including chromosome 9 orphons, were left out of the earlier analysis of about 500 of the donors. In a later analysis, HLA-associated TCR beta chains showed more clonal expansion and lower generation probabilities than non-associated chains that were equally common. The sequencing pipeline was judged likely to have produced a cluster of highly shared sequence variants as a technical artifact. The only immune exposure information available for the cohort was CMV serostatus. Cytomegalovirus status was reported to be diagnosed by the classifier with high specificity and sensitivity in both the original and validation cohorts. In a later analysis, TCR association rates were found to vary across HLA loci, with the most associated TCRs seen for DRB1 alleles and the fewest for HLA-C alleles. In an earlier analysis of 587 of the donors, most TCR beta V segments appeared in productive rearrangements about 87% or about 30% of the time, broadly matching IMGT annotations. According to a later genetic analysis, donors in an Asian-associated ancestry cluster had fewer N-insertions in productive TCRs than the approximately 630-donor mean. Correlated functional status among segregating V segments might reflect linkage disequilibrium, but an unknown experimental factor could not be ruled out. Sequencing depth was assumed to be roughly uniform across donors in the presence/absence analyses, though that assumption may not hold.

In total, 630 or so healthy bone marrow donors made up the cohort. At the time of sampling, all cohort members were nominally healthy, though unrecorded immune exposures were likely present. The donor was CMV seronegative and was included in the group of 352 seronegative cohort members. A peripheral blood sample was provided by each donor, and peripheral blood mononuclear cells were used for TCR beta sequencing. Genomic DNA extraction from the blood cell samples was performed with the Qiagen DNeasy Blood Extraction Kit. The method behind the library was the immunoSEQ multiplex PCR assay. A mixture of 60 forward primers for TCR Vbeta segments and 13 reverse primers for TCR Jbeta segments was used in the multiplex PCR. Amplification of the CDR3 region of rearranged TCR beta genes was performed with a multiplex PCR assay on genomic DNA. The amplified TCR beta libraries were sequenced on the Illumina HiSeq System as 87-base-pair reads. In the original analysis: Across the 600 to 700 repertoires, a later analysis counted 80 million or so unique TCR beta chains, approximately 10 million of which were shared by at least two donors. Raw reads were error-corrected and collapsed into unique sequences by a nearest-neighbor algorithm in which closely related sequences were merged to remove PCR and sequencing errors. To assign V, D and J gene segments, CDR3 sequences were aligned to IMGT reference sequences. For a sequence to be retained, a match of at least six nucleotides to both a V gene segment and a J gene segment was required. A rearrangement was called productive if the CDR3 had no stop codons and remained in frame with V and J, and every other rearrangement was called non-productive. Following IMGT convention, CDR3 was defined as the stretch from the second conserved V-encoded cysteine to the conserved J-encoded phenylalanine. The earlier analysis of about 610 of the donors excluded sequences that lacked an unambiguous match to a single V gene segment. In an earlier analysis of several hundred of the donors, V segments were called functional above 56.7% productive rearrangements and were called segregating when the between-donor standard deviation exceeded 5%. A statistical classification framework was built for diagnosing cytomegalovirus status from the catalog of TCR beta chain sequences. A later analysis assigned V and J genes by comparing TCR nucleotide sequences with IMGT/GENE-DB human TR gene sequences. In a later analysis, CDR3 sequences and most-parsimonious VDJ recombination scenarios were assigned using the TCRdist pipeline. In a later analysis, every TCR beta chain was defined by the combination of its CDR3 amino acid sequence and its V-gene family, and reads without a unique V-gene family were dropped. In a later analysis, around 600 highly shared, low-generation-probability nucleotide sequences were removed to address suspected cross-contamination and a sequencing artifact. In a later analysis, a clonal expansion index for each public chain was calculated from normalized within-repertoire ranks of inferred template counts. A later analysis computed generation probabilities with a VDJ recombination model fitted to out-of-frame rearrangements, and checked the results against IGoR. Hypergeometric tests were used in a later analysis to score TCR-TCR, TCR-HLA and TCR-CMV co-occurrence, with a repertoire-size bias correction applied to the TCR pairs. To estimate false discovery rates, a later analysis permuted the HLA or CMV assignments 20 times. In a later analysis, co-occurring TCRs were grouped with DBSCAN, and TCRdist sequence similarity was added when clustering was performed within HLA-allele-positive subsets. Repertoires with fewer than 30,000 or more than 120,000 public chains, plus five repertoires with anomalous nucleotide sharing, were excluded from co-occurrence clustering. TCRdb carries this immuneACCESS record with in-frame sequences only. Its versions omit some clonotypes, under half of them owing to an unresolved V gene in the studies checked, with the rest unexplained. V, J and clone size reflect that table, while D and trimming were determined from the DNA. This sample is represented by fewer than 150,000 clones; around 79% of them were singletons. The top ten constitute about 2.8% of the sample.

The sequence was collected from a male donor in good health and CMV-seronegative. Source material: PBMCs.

The CDR3 region: CASSLLLPDSNYGYTF. The base sequence is TGTGCCAGCAGCTTATTACTTCCGGACAGTAACTATGGCTACACCTTC. The chain is assembled from TRBV7-9 and TRBJ1-2, and TRBD1 may be the D gene, going by 6 matching bases. CDR1 SEHNR and CDR2 FQNEAQ are derived from the germline V gene (reference sequence). The junction shows trimming of 2 bases on V and 1 base on J, plus 14 bases between the germline ends. Its CDR3 holds 16 amino acids, cysteine through phenylalanine. The only DNA kept is the CDR3, 48 bases in frame from the first base.